The clone carrying this T cell receptor beta chain was observed many times. Antigen specificity is unknown. The sample has other DNA sequences that encode this CDR3 too. The sample belongs to a study of metastatic and nonmetastatic thyroid tumors. Across the study: It was across blood and tumor or nodule tissue from malignant and benign thyroid patients that repertoires were compared.

Until they underwent thyroid surgery, no patient had received any treatment. Germline CDR1 is MDHEN and CDR2 is SYDVKM. The V end was cut by 6 bases, the J end by 1 base, with 3 bases between. The CDR3 totals 11 residues. Study-level results: In both blood and tumor samples, TCR beta diversity was reported significantly higher for malignant than benign nodules.

Authors' analysis steps: The study's classifier, a distant-metastasis tool for papillary thyroid cancer, was built using CDR3 differences across clinicopathological groups. TCRdb re-processed the PCR reads through MiXCR. What appears here as the V and J calls and clone size reflects TCRdb's work, not the paper's. The sample holds about 59,000 clones, 15% to 20% seen once. This sequence originates from a male donor with papillary thyroid cancer or a benign thyroid nodule (not recorded which). Some clones in this sample may be carry-over from other donors' samples. J is TRBJ1-1 and V is TRBV28; D gene ambiguous. The sequenced material came from blood. The CDR3 is CASSRNTEAFF. The CDR3 region has the DNA TGTGCCAGCAGCAGGAACACTGAAGCTTTCTTT. The full variable domain, completed using reference TRBV28 and TRBJ1-1, is DVKVTQSSRYLVKRTGEKVFLECVQDMDHENMFWYRQDPGLGLRLIYFSYDVKMKEKGDIPEGYSVSREKKERFSLILESASTNQTSMYLCASSRNTEAFFGQGTRLTVV.